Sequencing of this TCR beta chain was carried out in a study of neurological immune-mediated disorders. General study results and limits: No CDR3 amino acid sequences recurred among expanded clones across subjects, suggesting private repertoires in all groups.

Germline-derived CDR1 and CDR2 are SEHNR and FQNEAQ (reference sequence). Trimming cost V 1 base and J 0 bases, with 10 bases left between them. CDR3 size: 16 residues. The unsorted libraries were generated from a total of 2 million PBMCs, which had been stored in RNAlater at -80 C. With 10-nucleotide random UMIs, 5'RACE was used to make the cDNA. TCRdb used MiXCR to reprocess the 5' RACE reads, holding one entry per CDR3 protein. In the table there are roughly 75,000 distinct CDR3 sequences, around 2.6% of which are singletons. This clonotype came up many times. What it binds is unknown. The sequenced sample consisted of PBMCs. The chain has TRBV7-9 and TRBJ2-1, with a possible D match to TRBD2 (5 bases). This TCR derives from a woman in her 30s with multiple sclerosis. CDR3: CASSLGERSSYNEQFF. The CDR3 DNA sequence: TGTGCCAGCAGCTTAGGCGAGCGGAGCTCCTACAATGAGCAGTTCTTC.